This TCR beta chain stems from a study of spatial heterogeneity in lung cancer. Time point denoted: sample taken at primary tumor resection. Whole RNA, which was extracted from tumor, nontumor lung tissue or frozen PBMC, was sequenced without any cell sorting. The CDR3 runs 14 residues. V was clipped by 5 bases and J by 9 bases; unmatched bases: 8. Germline V gives CDR1 SEHNR, CDR2 FQNEAQ (reference sequence). From the 5' RACE reads, TCRdb called clonotypes with MiXCR, one entry per CDR3 protein. Seen here are roughly 80,000 distinct CDR3 sequences, roughly 12% observed once, and the top ten hold 3.5% to 5.5%.

This TCR came from a male donor with early-stage non-small cell lung cancer. The chain is built from TRBV7-9 and TRBJ2-1, with 9 bases aligning to TRBD1. The starting material was PBMCs, obtained at surgery. CDR3: CASSPRGTGSEQFF. The DNA for the CDR3 is TGTGCCAGCAGCCCTAGGGGGACAGGGAGTGAGCAGTTCTTC.